The rows below give T cell receptor beta chains drawn from one sample of a study of post-analysis software for immune sequencing data. MiXCR, run by TCRdb on the PCR reads, gives a single entry per CDR3 protein. Among roughly 170,000 distinct CDR3 sequences listed, about 29% were seen once. Sequencing used blood. These receptors were obtained from a girl aged 10 to 17 with multiple sclerosis. The CDR3 runs from the conserved cysteine through the conserved F or W. D genes are given only for firm matches. Size is omitted from some rows. Given values are once, few, many or a class for expanded clones.

d_call,v_call,j_call,clone_size,cdr3_aa,cdr3_nt
.,TRBV10-3,TRBJ2-7,many,CAISEWGGTYEQYF,TGTGCCATCAGTGAGTGGGGAGGCACCTACGAGCAGTACTTC
TRBD2,TRBV2,TRBJ2-7,many,CASGTGALAGEGHEQYF,TGTGCCAGCGGGACAGGTGCACTAGCGGGAGAAGGGCACGAGCAGTACTTC
.,TRBV20-1,TRBJ2-4,.,CSASAENIQYF,TGCAGTGCTAGTGCGGAAAACATTCAGTACTTC
TRBD1,TRBV29-1,TRBJ2-7,.,CSVSRDRGSYEQYF,TGCAGCGTCAGCCGGGACAGGGGTAGCTACGAGCAGTACTTC
TRBD2,TRBV11-2,TRBJ2-7,.,CASSPTSGISSYNEQYF,TGTGCCAGCAGCCCTACTAGCGGGATTTCCTCCTACAATGAGCAGTACTTC
.,TRBV5-1,TRBJ2-7,.,CASSFADYGWSEQYF,TGCGCCAGCAGCTTCGCGGACTACGGTTGGAGCGAGCAGTACTTC
TRBD2,TRBV11-2,TRBJ2-7,.,CASSLYSGIYEQYF,TGTGCCAGCAGCTTATATAGCGGGATCTACGAGCAGTACTTC
.,TRBV6-1,TRBJ2-1,.,CASSEASSEGNEQFF,TGTGCCAGCAGTGAAGCGTCTAGCGAGGGCAATGAGCAGTTCTTC
.,TRBV28,TRBJ2-3,many,CASSLNPLGIDTQYF,TGTGCCAGCAGTCTGAACCCACTTGGTATAGATACGCAGTATTTT
TRBD2,TRBV12-3/TRBV12-4,TRBJ2-1,many,CASSLELAGSGSYNEQFF,TGTGCCAGCAGTTTAGAACTAGCGGGATCCGGCTCCTACAATGAGCAGTTCTTC
.,TRBV12-3/TRBV12-4,TRBJ2-5,.,CASRSSSGSFHEQYF,TGTGCCAGCAGAAGCTCCTCCGGGTCCTTTCATGAGCAGTACTTC
.,TRBV24-1,TRBJ2-3,many,CATASASDNTDTQYF,TGTGCCACGGCGAGCGCATCGGATAACACAGATACGCAGTATTTT
.,TRBV29-1,TRBJ2-7,many,CSVEVRGRRREQYF,TGCAGCGTTGAAGTTCGGGGGAGGCGGCGGGAGCAGTACTTC
.,TRBV5-1,TRBJ2-7,many,CASSYDSEQYF,TGCGCCAGCAGCTATGACAGCGAGCAGTACTTC
TRBD1,TRBV18,TRBJ2-7,few,CASLKGTGGSYEQYF,TGTGCCAGCTTGAAGGGGACAGGGGGGTCCTACGAGCAGTACTTC
.,TRBV5-6,TRBJ2-7,many,CASSPEGGRSYEQYF,TGTGCCAGCAGCCCTGAGGGGGGTAGATCCTACGAGCAGTACTTC
TRBD1,TRBV5-1,TRBJ1-1,few,CASSPGTGGMNTEAFF,TGCGCCAGCAGCCCCGGGACAGGGGGCATGAACACTGAAGCTTTCTTT
.,TRBV20-1,TRBJ1-6,few,CSAIMQTTGNSPLHF,TGCAGTGCTATTATGCAAACGACAGGCAATTCACCCCTCCACTTT
.,TRBV4-1,TRBJ1-4,many,CASSLSDSQPEKLFF,TGCGCCAGCAGCCTTTCGGACTCTCAACCCGAAAAACTGTTTTTT
TRBD2,TRBV12-3/TRBV12-4,TRBJ2-5,.,CASSERVPAGEYSEETQYF,TGTGCCAGCAGCGAGCGGGTGCCAGCGGGAGAATATTCTGAGGAGACCCAGTACTTC
.,TRBV19,TRBJ2-1,.,CASSMGWGSSYNEQFF,TGTGCCAGTAGTATGGGTTGGGGTAGCTCCTACAATGAGCAGTTCTTC
.,TRBV11-1,TRBJ1-2,.,CASSLSSSRDGYTF,TGTGCCAGCAGCTTAAGCTCCTCCAGGGATGGCTACACCTTC
TRBD1,TRBV12-3/TRBV12-4,TRBJ2-2,.,CASSQRDRGPAGELFF,TGTGCCAGCAGTCAGCGGGACAGGGGGCCGGCCGGGGAGCTGTTTTTT
.,TRBV10-3,TRBJ2-7,many,CAISFGQLSSYEQYF,TGTGCCATCAGTTTCGGACAGTTGAGCTCCTACGAGCAGTACTTC
TRBD1,TRBV20-1,TRBJ1-2,.,CSATPGDREGGYTF,TGCAGTGCTACCCCTGGGGACAGGGAAGGTGGCTACACCTTC
.,TRBV5-1,TRBJ1-2,.,CASSLGDTANYGYTF,TGCGCCAGCAGCTTGGGGGACACCGCTAACTATGGCTACACCTTC
TRBD2,TRBV9,TRBJ2-7,many,CASSVKLAGDEQYF,TGTGCCAGCAGCGTTAAGCTAGCGGGAGACGAGCAGTACTTC
.,TRBV29-1,TRBJ1-2,few,CSVGTATNYGYTF,TGCAGCGTTGGGACAGCCACTAACTATGGCTACACCTTC
.,TRBV5-6,TRBJ2-7,many,CASSLEDQGHYEQYF,TGTGCCAGCAGCTTAGAGGACCAGGGTCACTACGAGCAGTACTTC
.,TRBV12-3/TRBV12-4,TRBJ1-5,many,CASSLGRVQPQHF,TGTGCCAGCAGTTTAGGGCGGGTCCAGCCCCAGCATTTT
TRBD2,TRBV5-1,TRBJ2-3,many,CASSLAGLALGDTQYF,TGCGCCAGCAGCTTGGCGGGACTAGCCTTAGGAGATACGCAGTATTTT
.,TRBV5-1,TRBJ2-1,many,CASSGGGGIEQFF,TGCGCCAGCAGCGGTGGAGGAGGAATTGAGCAGTTCTTC
TRBD2,TRBV7-9,TRBJ2-5,.,CASSFTSGTTIWTQYF,TGTGCCAGCAGCTTCACTTCCGGGACTACCATCTGGACCCAGTACTTC
.,TRBV7-9,TRBJ2-1,many,CASSLALDEQFF,TGTGCCAGCAGCTTAGCGCTAGATGAGCAGTTCTTC
TRBD2,TRBV5-1,TRBJ2-5,.,CASSIGRDYEETQYF,TGCGCCAGCAGCATCGGCCGGGACTATGAAGAGACCCAGTACTTC